This TCR beta chain was identified during a study of T cell repertoires in cytomegalovirus infection. In the study overall: TCR beta signatures that were public indicated CMV infection and matching HLA type.

In regard to this clonotype: Antigen: not known. Its ends do not fully match the called genes, so a read error is possible.

Germline V lookup: CDR1 MNHEY, CDR2 SMNVEV (reference sequence). The CDR3 covers 19 residues. TCRdb reprocessed the reads with MiXCR, giving one entry per CDR3 protein. The profile covers nearly 650,000 distinct CDR3 sequences, with roughly 26% appearing a single time and around 7.6% taken by the ten largest. General observations from the study: Accumulated public TCR beta family frequency recognized individuals carrying CMV together with the relevant HLA.

Sample: CD8+ T cells from PBMCs. The sequence derives from a human donor in good health (CMV status not recorded). Some clones in this sample may be carry-over from other donors' samples. V usage is TRBV27 and J usage is TRBJ2-1; 10 nucleotides match TRBD2. The CDR3 sequence is CVSSTQQGSLAGEYNEQFF. CDR3 in DNA: TGTGTCAGCAGTACACAACAAGGATCCCTAGCGGGGGAATACAATGAGCAGTTCTTC.